The entry below gives a single TCR beta chain sequence along with its context. Libraries were prepared by immunoSEQ multiplex PCR; TCRdb keeps only in-frame clonotypes and omits some of them. The data hold tens of thousands of clones, with more than 70% observed a single time. These data are taken from a study of blood T cell repertoires in COVID-19. As for the study in general: Samples of COVID-19 (acute and convalescent) were obtained from the United States, Italy and Spain. The analysed material was cDNA or gDNA that came from T cells, B-cell-depleted T cells, or PBMCs.

The CDR3 runs 16 residues. Per germline, CDR1 LGHNT and CDR2 FRNRAP. V was clipped by 3 bases and J by 1 base, with 15 bases between them. The receptor's source is a man in his 70s with active COVID-19. The chain joins TRBV12-5 to TRBJ1-1, with D unresolved. Specimen: peripheral blood. CDR3 protein: CASGLSPIGANTEAFF. DNA for the CDR3: TGTGCTAGTGGTTTATCCCCCATAGGAGCGAACACTGAAGCTTTCTTT.